These 27 T cell receptor beta chains were all obtained from the same sample, sequenced in a study of identical twins. TCRdb re-called the 5' RACE reads through MiXCR, storing one row per CDR3 protein. This sample has roughly 710,000 distinct CDR3 sequences, with over 5% found just once. What was sequenced was naive T cells sorted from blood. All receptors derive from a young man in good health.

This clonotype was detected only a few times. The gene calls are TRBV7-6 and TRBJ2-1, with 11 bases aligning to TRBD2. CDR1 and CDR2 from the germline V gene are SGHVS and FNYEAQ. The CDR3 length is 17 residues. J lost 0 bases, V lost 3 bases, and 4 bases had no gene match. This CDR3 reads CASSLTTSGSSYNEQFF. CDR3 DNA sequence: TGTGCCAGCAGCTTGACCACTAGCGGGAGCTCCTACAATGAGCAGTTCTTC.

The V gene is TRBV29-1, the J gene TRBJ2-1; D tentatively fits TRBD1 or TRBD2 (6 bases each). V was trimmed by 4 bases and J by 7 bases, leaving 14 bases between them. The germline V gene has CDR1 SQVTM and CDR2 ANQGSEA. The CDR3 totals 13 residues. The CDR3 loop is CSVVGAGKNEQFF. As DNA, the CDR3 is TGCAGCGTTGTGGGGGCGGGAAAGAATGAGCAGTTCTTC.

This clonotype came up many times. The chain links TRBV29-1 to TRBJ2-3; D is unclear. V was pared by 5 bases and J by 2 bases, with 11 bases between. Germline V gene data show CDR1 as SQVTM and CDR2 as ANQGSEA. CDR3 length: 13 residues. CDR3 in amino acids: CSVSPVITDTQYF. The CDR3 nucleotides are TGCAGCGTTTCCCCCGTTATCACAGATACGCAGTATTTT.

This clonotype appeared a few times. The chain carries TRBV20-1 and TRBJ2-1; D not resolved. Trimming cost V 0 bases and J 1 base, with 10 bases left between them. This CDR3 is 15 amino acids long. Germline assignment: CDR1 DFQATT and CDR2 SNEGSKA (reference sequence). The CDR3 nucleotides are TGCAGTGCTAGAGACCCCAGCACGTCCTACAATGAGCAGTTCTTC. This translates into CSARDPSTSYNEQFF.

In this sample, this clonotype turned up a few times. The chain is built from TRBV20-1 and TRBJ2-3; perhaps TRBD2 as D (6 bases). V shed 6 bases and J shed 3 bases, with 10 bases lying between them. The length of the CDR3 is 12 residues. Germline loops: CDR1 DFQATT, CDR2 SNEGSKA (reference sequence). The CDR3 is CSATGVTDTQYF. The CDR3 coding sequence is TGCAGTGCAACGGGAGTAACAGATACGCAGTATTTT.

Ten or more counts support this clonotype. J is TRBJ1-5 and V is TRBV29-1, with D maybe TRBD1 (5 bases). This CDR3 comprises 13 residues. Germline values: CDR1 SQVTM, CDR2 ANQGSEA. Trimming removed 6 bases from V and 4 bases from J, with 13 bases in between. DNA for the CDR3: TGCAGCGTCGCAGGGAGAACGAATCAGCCCCAGCATTTT. Its translation: CSVAGRTNQPQHF.

The genes are TRBV20-1 and TRBJ1-1; 12 bases are shared with TRBD1. Germline V gene sequence: CDR1 DFQATT, CDR2 SNEGSKA (reference sequence). Trimming took 8 bases from V and 0 from J; bases not matched to a gene: 4. The CDR3 extends over 14 amino acids. The CDR3 protein is CSPGQGALNTEAFF. The CDR3 DNA sequence: TGCAGTCCGGGACAGGGGGCCCTGAACACTGAAGCTTTCTTT.

The V gene is TRBV6-5, the J gene TRBJ2-1; D not resolved. Germline CDR1 reads MNHEY; CDR2 reads SVGAGI. The CDR3 sequence is 15 residues long. Trimming pared 0 bases from V and 2 bases from J, leaving 8 bases between. The chain's CDR3 is CASSYSDSAYNEQFF. CDR3 sequence (DNA): TGTGCCAGCAGTTACTCTGACTCTGCCTACAATGAGCAGTTCTTC.

This clonotype was observed at least ten times. This sequence joins TRBV20-1 and TRBJ2-1, with D unresolved. V was clipped by 7 bases and J by 5 bases, with 6 bases between them. Germline CDR1 is DFQATT and CDR2 is SNEGSKA (reference sequence). CDR3 length: 10 residues. DNA of the CDR3: TGCAGTGTTTCTAACAATGAGCAGTTCTTC. It codes for CSVSNNEQFF.

This clonotype was seen repeatedly, ten times or more. This sequence joins TRBV20-1 and TRBJ2-7, with TRBD1 identical over 7 bases. The V and J ends lost 8 bases and 4 bases, in that order; junction bases with no gene match: 20. This CDR3 contains 16 residues. Germline V CDR1 and CDR2: DFQATT, SNEGSKA (reference sequence). DNA for the CDR3: TGCAGTCCGCGAATAGGAACCCAAGGGGGCTCTTACGAGCAGTACGTC. This encodes CSPRIGTQGGSYEQYV.

This clonotype has ten or more counts. This CDR3 is CASSLATREQYV. In DNA, the CDR3 is TGTGCCAGCAGCTTAGCGACGCGCGAGCAGTACGTC. V gene TRBV7-9 combines with J gene TRBJ2-7; unclear D gene. The germline CDR1 and CDR2 sequences are SEHNR and FQNEAQ (reference sequence). CDR3 length: 12 amino acids. V lost 0 bases and J lost 6, with 6 bases in between.

In this sample, this clonotype turned up many times. The junction departs from the called germline gene at one end, perhaps through a read error. The chain is built from TRBV24-1 and TRBJ2-2, with D tentatively TRBD1 (6 bases). The CDR3 extends over 18 amino acids. CDR1 is KGHDR, CDR2 SFDVKD, per germline. The CDR3 loop reads CATSDLRRTEGNAGELFF. The CDR3 coding sequence is TGTGCCACCAGTGATTTACGCAGGACAGAGGGGAACGCCGGGGAGCTGTTTTTT.

This clonotype has a handful of counts. The genes are TRBV5-1 and TRBJ2-7; D is perhaps TRBD2 (5 bases). CDR1 is SGHRS, CDR2 YFSETQ, per germline. The CDR3 runs 14 residues. Trimming took 0 bases from V and 6 from J, leaving 13 bases between them. The CDR3 sequence: CASSLVATLGEQYF. CDR3 sequence (DNA): TGCGCCAGCAGCTTGGTAGCGACCCTGGGCGAGCAGTACTTC.

This clonotype was seen a few times. The J gene is TRBJ2-7, the V gene TRBV25-1, with D unresolved. The CDR3 sequence is 12 residues long. The V end was cut by 1 base, the J end by 4 bases, with 5 bases between. Looked up from germline, CDR1 is MGHDK and CDR2 is SYGVNS. In nucleotides, the CDR3 is TGTGCCAGCAGTGAATTGGGGTACGAGCAGTACTTC. Amino acid sequence: CASSELGYEQYF.

The chain is built from TRBV29-1 and TRBJ2-2; D is unclear. The CDR3 runs to 14 residues. With 3 bases removed from V and 3 bases from J, the gap between germline ends came to 11 bases. Germline V gene lookup returns CDR1 SQVTM and CDR2 ANQGSEA. CDR3 amino acids: CSVDRRSHTGELFF. The CDR3, as DNA: TGCAGCGTTGATAGGAGATCCCACACCGGGGAGCTGTTTTTT.

The rearrangement joins TRBV12-3 or TRBV12-4 to TRBJ2-1; 12 bases are a match to TRBD2. CDR3 length: 18 residues. V lost 5 bases and J lost 4; bases outside the gene matches: 12. The CDR3 loop is CASSPARLAGVSYNEQFF. CDR3 nucleotide sequence: TGTGCCAGCAGTCCAGCTCGACTAGCGGGAGTTTCATACAATGAGCAGTTCTTC.

The chain joins TRBV20-1 to TRBJ2-3; 9 bases line up with TRBD2. The CDR3 has 20 amino acids. Germline CDR1 and CDR2: DFQATT and SNEGSKA (reference sequence). J was trimmed by 2 bases and V by 3 bases; bases with no gene match: 21. CDR3 region: CSARPDVSGRNPFYTDTQYF. In DNA, the CDR3 is TGCAGTGCTAGGCCTGATGTAAGCGGGAGGAACCCTTTCTACACAGATACGCAGTATTTT.

This clonotype was seen a few times. The chain carries TRBV5-1 and TRBJ2-1; TRBD1 matches 9 bases. The germline V gene encodes CDR1 SGHRS and CDR2 YFSETQ. The V and J ends lost 6 bases and 6 bases, in that order; junction bases with no gene match: 10. The CDR3 length is 15 residues. The CDR3, as DNA: TGCGCCAGCATACCCTCCGGGACAGGGTTCAATGAGCAGTTCTTC. Protein sequence: CASIPSGTGFNEQFF.

As for this clonotype: The junction departs from germline at one end; a sequencing error may be responsible. The J gene is TRBJ2-3, the V gene TRBV6-2 or TRBV6-3; the D is unclear. CDR3 size: 10 residues. Germline CDR1 is MNHEY and CDR2 is SVGEGT. The CDR3 nucleotides read TGTGCCAGCAGTTCCGATACGCGGTATTTT. Translated: CASSSDTRYF.

This clonotype was recorded a few times. This chain links TRBV5-1 with TRBJ1-2; D gene ambiguous. Germline V gene data show CDR1 as SGHRS and CDR2 as YFSETQ. The V end lost 4 bases, the J end lost 8 bases, and 18 bases lay between the germline ends. This CDR3 spans 14 amino acids. CDR3 bases: TGCGCCAGCAGCCCGATTGAAGGGTTCGAAGGCTACACCTTC. Protein: CASSPIEGFEGYTF.

The CDR3 reads CSVLGSEGYTF. The CDR3 nucleotides are TGCAGCGTGTTGGGCAGTGAGGGCTACACCTTC. V and J are TRBV29-1 and TRBJ1-2; D is ambiguous. The germline V and J ends were trimmed by 6 bases and 8 bases, with 13 bases remaining between them. CDR1 is SQVTM, CDR2 ANQGSEA, per germline. The CDR3 runs 11 residues.

The V call is TRBV25-1, the J call TRBJ2-6; no clear D gene. This CDR3 has 16 amino acids. V was cut by 6 bases and J by 2 bases, with 14 bases left in between. Germline V gene lookup returns CDR1 MGHDK and CDR2 SYGVNS. The CDR3 DNA is TGTGCCAGCAGACCCCACACAAAGACTGGGGCCAACGTCCTGACTTTC. Its protein product is CASRPHTKTGANVLTF.

This chain uses TRBV5-1 with TRBJ2-1; no clear D gene. The CDR3 covers 15 residues. Germline-derived CDR1 and CDR2 are SGHRS and YFSETQ. Trimming cost V 0 bases and J 6 bases, with 13 bases left between them. CDR3 sequence reads: CASSLELIGPNEQFF. The CDR3, as DNA: TGCGCCAGCAGCTTGGAACTAATTGGGCCCAATGAGCAGTTCTTC. The whole variable domain, filled in from reference TRBV5-1 and TRBJ2-1, reads KAGVTQTPRYLIKTRGQQVTLSCSPISGHRSVSWYQQTPGQGLQFLFEYFSETQRNKGNFPGRFSGRQFSNSRSEMNVSTLELGDSALYLCASSLELIGPNEQFFGPGTRLTVL.

The chain combines TRBV13 with TRBJ2-7, with a tentative D call TRBD2 (6 bases). V was clipped by 2 bases and J by 3 bases, with 11 bases between them. CDR3 length: 14 amino acids. From germline, CDR1 is PRHDT and CDR2 FYEKMQ (reference sequence). This CDR3 is CASSLPGLNYEQYF. CDR3 nucleotide sequence: TGTGCCAGCAGCTTACCGGGACTGAACTACGAGCAGTACTTC.

Many counts were recorded for this clonotype. The DNA of the CDR3 is TGTGCCAGCAGCTCAGATAGGACTACCTGGATGCAGTATTTT. Residues: CASSSDRTTWMQYF. The chain employs TRBV11-2 and TRBJ2-3; D may be TRBD2 (6 bases). This CDR3 has 14 amino acids. The V end lost 4 bases, the J end lost 11 bases, and 19 bases lay between the germline ends. Germline lookup yields CDR1 SGHAT and CDR2 FQNNGV. Full variable domain (remainder filled in from reference TRBV11-2 and TRBJ2-3): EAGVAQSPRYKIIEKRQSVAFWCNPISGHATLYWYQQILGQGPKLLIQFQNNGVVDDSQLPKDRFSAERLKGVDSTLKIQPAKLEDSAVYLCASSSDRTTWMQYFGPGTRLTVL.

The J gene is TRBJ2-7, the V gene TRBV5-1; D is tentatively TRBD1 or TRBD2 (5 bases each). There are 14 residues in the CDR3. V was pared by 4 bases and J by 5 bases, with 16 bases between. CDR1 SGHRS and CDR2 YFSETQ come from the germline V gene. The CDR3 DNA follows: TGCGCCAGCAGCCCCGGGGACGGAGCTAACGAGCAGTACTTC. Translation: CASSPGDGANEQYF.

V is TRBV2 and J is TRBJ2-7; no definite D call. The CDR3 loop spans 12 amino acids. V lost 6 bases and J lost 6, with 12 bases in between. Germline CDR1 and CDR2: SNHLY and FYNNEI. The CDR3 loop is CASSVDPREQYV. Written as DNA, the CDR3 is TGTGCCAGCAGCGTAGACCCTCGCGAGCAGTACGTC.